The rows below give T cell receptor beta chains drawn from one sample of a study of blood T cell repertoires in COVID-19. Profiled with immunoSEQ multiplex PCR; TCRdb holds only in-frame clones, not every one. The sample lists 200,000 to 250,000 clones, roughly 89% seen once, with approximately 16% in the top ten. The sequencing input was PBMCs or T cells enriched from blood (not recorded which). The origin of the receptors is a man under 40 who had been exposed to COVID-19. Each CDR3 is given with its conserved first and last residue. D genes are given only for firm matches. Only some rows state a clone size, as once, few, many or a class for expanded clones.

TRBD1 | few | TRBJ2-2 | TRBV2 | CASRPPGQGSTGELFF | TGTGCCAGCAGGCCCCCGGGACAGGGATCCACCGGGGAGCTGTTTTTT
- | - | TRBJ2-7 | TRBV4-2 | CASSQAYSVPGLKAYEQYF | TGTGCCAGCAGCCAAGCCTATTCGGTTCCAGGGTTAAAGGCCTACGAGCAGTACTTC
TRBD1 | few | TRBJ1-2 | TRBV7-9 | CASSPTDAGTGGLWGYTF | TGTGCCAGCAGCCCGACCGACGCCGGGACAGGGGGACTATGGGGCTACACCTTC
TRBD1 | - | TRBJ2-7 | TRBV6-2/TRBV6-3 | CASSYRDSSYEQYF | TGTGCCAGCAGTTACCGGGACAGCTCCTACGAGCAGTACTTC
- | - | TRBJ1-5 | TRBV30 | CAWSVRAGGQGNQPQHF | TGTGCCTGGAGTGTACGGGCGGGGGGGCAAGGCAATCAGCCCCAGCATTTT
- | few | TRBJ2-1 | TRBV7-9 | CASSLESSYNEQFF | TGTGCCAGCAGCTTAGAGAGCTCCTACAATGAGCAGTTCTTC
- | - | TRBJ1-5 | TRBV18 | CASSPSGGTNQPQHF | TGTGCCAGCTCACCCTCGGGGGGGACCAATCAGCCCCAGCATTTT
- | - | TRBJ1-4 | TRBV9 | CASSPELTNEKLFF | TGTGCCAGCAGCCCGGAGTTAACTAATGAAAAACTGTTTTTT
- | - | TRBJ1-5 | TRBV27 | CASSLNWSNQPQHF | TGTGCCAGCAGTCTAAATTGGAGCAATCAGCCCCAGCATTTT
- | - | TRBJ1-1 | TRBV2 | CASSDPKSGIAEAFF | TGTGCCAGCAGTGACCCCAAGTCCGGGATAGCTGAAGCTTTCTTT